This TCR beta chain originates from a study of blood T cell repertoires in COVID-19. The CDR3 sequence is 14 residues long. With 4 bases removed from V and 4 bases from J, the gap between germline ends came to 13 bases. Germline CDR1 and CDR2: SGHDN and FVKESK. Source study methods: Cell counts per sample came from amplifying reference gene primers. This table comes from immunoSEQ multiplex PCR, and its TCRdb copy is limited to in-frame clones, with some not included. V and J calls and clone size are given by that table; D and trimming were obtained from the DNA. The sample shows tens of thousands of clones, 89% of them seen only once.

The receptor was isolated from a human donor with acute or convalescent COVID-19. The donor label of this sample is uncertain. This sequence joins TRBV14 and TRBJ1-1; maybe TRBD1 (5 bases). The sample consisted of peripheral blood. CDR3 sequence reads: CASSRGLGGTEAFF. DNA for the CDR3: TGTGCCAGCAGCCGGGGCCTGGGGGGCACTGAAGCTTTCTTT.